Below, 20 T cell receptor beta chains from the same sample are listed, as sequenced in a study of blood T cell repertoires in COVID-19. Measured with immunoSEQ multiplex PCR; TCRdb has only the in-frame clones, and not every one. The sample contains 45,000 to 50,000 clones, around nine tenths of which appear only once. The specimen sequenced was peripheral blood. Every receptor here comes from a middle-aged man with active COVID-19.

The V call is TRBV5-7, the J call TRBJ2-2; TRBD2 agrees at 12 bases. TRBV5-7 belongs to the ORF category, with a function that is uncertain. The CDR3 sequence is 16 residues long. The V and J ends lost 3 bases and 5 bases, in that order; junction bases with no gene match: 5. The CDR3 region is CASSWRLAGVTGELFF. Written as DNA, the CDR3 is TGTGCCAGCAGCTGGCGACTAGCGGGAGTTACCGGGGAGCTGTTTTTT.

The CDR3 DNA follows: TGTGCCAGCAGCCCGGGGCAGCCGGGGGGAACTGAAGCTTTCTTT. Protein product: CASSPGQPGGTEAFF. This chain links TRBV7-2 with TRBJ1-1, with a weak D call TRBD1 (5 bases). V was trimmed by 5 bases and J by 5 bases, leaving 18 bases between them. Germline V CDR1 and CDR2: SGHTA, FQGNSA. The CDR3 spans 15 residues.

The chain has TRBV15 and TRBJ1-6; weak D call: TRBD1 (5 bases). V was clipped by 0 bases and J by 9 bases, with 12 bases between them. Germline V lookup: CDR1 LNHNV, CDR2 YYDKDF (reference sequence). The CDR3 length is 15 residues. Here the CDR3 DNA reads TGTGCCACCAGCAGAGAGGCAGGGAGGGGTTCACCCCTCCACTTT. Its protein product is CATSREAGRGSPLHF.

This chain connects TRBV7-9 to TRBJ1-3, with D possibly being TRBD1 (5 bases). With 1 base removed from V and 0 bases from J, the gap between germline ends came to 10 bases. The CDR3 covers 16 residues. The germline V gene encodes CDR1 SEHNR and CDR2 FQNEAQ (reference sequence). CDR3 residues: CASSLGADSSGNTIYF. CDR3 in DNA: TGTGCCAGCAGCTTAGGGGCCGACAGCTCTGGAAACACCATATATTTT.

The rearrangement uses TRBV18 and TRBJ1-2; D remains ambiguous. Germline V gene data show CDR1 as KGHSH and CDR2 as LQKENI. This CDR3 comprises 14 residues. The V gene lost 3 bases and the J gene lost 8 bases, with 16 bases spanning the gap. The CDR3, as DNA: TGTGCCAGCTCACCTTATGATACTGTCTCAGGCTACACCTTC. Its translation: CASSPYDTVSGYTF.

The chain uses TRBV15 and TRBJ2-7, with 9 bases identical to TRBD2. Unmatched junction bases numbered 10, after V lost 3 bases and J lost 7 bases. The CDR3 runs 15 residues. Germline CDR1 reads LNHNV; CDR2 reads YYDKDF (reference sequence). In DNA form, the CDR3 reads TGTGCCACCAGCAGGGGACTAGCCCGTCTAGCTGAGCAGTACTTC. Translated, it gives CATSRGLARLAEQYF.

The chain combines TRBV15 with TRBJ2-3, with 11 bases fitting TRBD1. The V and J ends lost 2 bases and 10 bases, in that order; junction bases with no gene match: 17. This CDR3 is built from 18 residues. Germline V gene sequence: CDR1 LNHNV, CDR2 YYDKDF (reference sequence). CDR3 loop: CATSRHPGDRGILVAQYF. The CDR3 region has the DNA TGTGCCACCAGCAGACACCCGGGGGACAGGGGGATTCTTGTCGCGCAGTATTTT.

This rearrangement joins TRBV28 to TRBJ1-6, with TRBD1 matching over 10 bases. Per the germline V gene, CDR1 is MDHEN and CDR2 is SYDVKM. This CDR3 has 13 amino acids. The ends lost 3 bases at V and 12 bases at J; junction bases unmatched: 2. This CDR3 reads CASSFGTGVPLHF. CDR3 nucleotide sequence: TGTGCCAGCAGTTTCGGGACAGGGGTACCCCTCCACTTT.

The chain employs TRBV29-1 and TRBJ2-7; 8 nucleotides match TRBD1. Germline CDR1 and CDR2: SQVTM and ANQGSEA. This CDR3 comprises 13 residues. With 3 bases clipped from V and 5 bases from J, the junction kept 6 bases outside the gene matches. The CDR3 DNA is TGCAGCGTTGATGGAACAGGGGGGAACGAGCAGTACTTC. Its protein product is CSVDGTGGNEQYF.

The CDR3 sequence is CASRGGDNQPQHF. DNA of the CDR3: TGTGCCAGCAGGGGGGGAGATAATCAGCCCCAGCATTTT. V and J are TRBV28 and TRBJ1-5; tentative D call: TRBD1 (5 bases). The CDR3 loop spans 13 amino acids. The germline V and J ends were trimmed by 6 bases and 4 bases, with 10 bases remaining between them. CDR1 and CDR2 (germline): MDHEN, SYDVKM.

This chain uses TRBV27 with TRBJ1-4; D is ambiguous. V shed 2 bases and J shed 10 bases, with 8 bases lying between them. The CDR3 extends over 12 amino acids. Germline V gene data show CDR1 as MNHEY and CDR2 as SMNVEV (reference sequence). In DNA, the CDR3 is TGTGCCAGCAGTTTAGAGGGCGGAAAACTGTTTTTT. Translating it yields CASSLEGGKLFF.

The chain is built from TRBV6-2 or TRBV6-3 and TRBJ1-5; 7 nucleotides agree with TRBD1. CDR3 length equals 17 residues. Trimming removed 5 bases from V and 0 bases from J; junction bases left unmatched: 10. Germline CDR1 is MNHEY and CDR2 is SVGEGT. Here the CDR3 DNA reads TGTGCCAGCAGTCCCTCCGGCAGGGGGGATAGCAATCAGCCCCAGCATTTT. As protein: CASSPSGRGDSNQPQHF.

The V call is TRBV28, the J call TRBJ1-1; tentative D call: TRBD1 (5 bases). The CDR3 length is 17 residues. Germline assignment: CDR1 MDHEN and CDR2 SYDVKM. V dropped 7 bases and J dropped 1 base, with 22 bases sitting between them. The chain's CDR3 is CASIPIWGGGRNTEAFF. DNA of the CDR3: TGTGCCAGCATCCCGATTTGGGGCGGGGGACGGAACACTGAAGCTTTCTTT.

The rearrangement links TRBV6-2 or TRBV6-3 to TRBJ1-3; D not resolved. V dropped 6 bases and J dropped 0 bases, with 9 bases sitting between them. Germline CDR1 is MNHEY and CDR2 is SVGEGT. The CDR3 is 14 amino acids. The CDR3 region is CASSIDFSGNTIYF. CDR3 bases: TGTGCCAGCAGCATCGACTTCTCTGGAAACACCATATATTTT.

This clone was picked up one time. CDR3 protein: CASSPPSPRTNVLTF. CDR3 nucleotides: TGTGCCAGCTCACCACCAAGCCCCAGGACCAACGTCCTGACTTTC. The chain employs TRBV18 and TRBJ2-6; D is undetermined. V was pared by 0 bases and J by 8 bases, with 11 bases between. The CDR3 covers 15 residues. The germline gives CDR1 KGHSH, CDR2 LQKENI.

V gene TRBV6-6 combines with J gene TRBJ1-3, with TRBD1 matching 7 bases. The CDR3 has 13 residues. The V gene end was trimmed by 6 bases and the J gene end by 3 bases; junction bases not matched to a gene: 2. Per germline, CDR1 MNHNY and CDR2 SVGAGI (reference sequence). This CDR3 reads CASSRDSGNTIYF. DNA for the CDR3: TGTGCCAGCAGCCGGGACAGTGGAAACACCATATATTTT.

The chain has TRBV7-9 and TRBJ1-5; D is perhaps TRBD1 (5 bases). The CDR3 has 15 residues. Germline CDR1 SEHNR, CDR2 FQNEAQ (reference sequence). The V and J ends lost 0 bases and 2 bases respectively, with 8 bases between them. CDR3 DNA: TGTGCCAGCAGCTTAGCGTCGGGGGGCAATCAGCCCCAGCATTTT. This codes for CASSLASGGNQPQHF.

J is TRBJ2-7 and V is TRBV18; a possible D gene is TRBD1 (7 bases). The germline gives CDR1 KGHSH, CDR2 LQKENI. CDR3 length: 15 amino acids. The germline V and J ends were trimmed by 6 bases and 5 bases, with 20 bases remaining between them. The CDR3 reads CASSPAGTRGDEQYF. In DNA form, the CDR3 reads TGTGCCAGCTCGCCCGCGGGAACCAGGGGGGACGAGCAGTACTTC.

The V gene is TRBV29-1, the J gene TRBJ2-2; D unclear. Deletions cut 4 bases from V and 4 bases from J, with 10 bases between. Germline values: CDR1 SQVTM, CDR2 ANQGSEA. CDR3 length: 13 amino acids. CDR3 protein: CSVGSGLTGELFF. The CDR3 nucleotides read TGCAGCGTTGGATCGGGTCTCACCGGGGAGCTGTTTTTT.

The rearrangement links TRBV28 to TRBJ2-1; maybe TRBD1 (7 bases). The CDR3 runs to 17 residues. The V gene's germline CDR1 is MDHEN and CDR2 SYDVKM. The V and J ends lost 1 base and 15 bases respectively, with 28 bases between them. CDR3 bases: TGTGCCAGCAGTTTATTGACAGGGAGGTACCAAGCAGGCAATCTGTTCTTC. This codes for CASSLLTGRYQAGNLFF.